One and the same sample provided the 21 T cell receptor beta chains below, sequenced in a study of CD8 T cells in ankylosing spondylitis. TCRdb analysed the 5' RACE reads with MiXCR anew, one entry per CDR3 protein. The profile shows more than 200,000 distinct CDR3 sequences, roughly a quarter of them singletons. Sequenced sample: blood, either unsorted or a sorted T cell fraction (not recorded which). The receptors here all came from a male donor with ankylosing spondylitis or in good health (not recorded which).

This clonotype was picked up many times. The chain joins TRBV2 to TRBJ1-2, with D possibly matching TRBD1 (5 bases). V lost 7 bases to trimming and J lost 0 bases, with 9 bases between them. CDR3 size: 13 residues. The germline gives CDR1 SNHLY, CDR2 FYNNEI. The CDR3 nucleotides are TGTGCCAGCACCCCGACAGCTAACTATGGCTACACCTTC. Amino acids: CASTPTANYGYTF. Full variable domain (missing parts from reference TRBV2 and TRBJ1-2): EPEVTQTPSHQVTQMGQEVILRCVPISNHLYFYWYRQILGQKVEFLVSFYNNEISEKSEIFDDQFSVERPDGSNFTLKIRSTKLEDSAMYFCASTPTANYGYTFGSGTRLTVV.

This clonotype was seen more than once but under ten times. The chain is built from TRBV20-1 and TRBJ2-1; D not resolved. The V gene lost 1 base and the J gene lost 7 bases, with 5 bases spanning the gap. Germline loops: CDR1 DFQATT, CDR2 SNEGSKA (reference sequence). The CDR3 spans 11 residues. The CDR3 sequence is CSARALNEQFF. CDR3 DNA: TGCAGTGCTAGAGCACTGAATGAGCAGTTCTTC.

The chain links TRBV12-3 or TRBV12-4 to TRBJ2-7, with no clear D. Deletions cut 3 bases from V and 4 bases from J, with 10 bases between. The CDR3 contains 13 residues. Here the CDR3 reads CASSFGDGYEQYF. CDR3 coding DNA: TGTGCCAGCAGTTTTGGAGACGGTTACGAGCAGTACTTC.

This clonotype was observed many times. The V call is TRBV5-6, the J call TRBJ1-5, with D possibly being TRBD1 (5 bases). From germline, CDR1 is SGHDT and CDR2 YYEEEE. The CDR3 is made up of 17 amino acids. Trimming cost V 4 bases and J 0 bases, with 17 bases left between them. CDR3: CASSRWRRTLSNQPQHF. CDR3 nucleotide sequence: TGTGCCAGCAGCCGGTGGAGGAGGACACTTAGCAATCAGCCCCAGCATTTT.

The chain couples TRBV10-3 to TRBJ1-4; 10 bases line up with TRBD1. V was pared by 3 bases and J by 5 bases, with 3 bases of the junction left unmatched. The CDR3 has 15 residues. Per germline, CDR1 ENHRY and CDR2 SYGVKD. The CDR3 region has the DNA TGTGCCATCAGTGATCGGACAGGGGGAAATGAAAAACTGTTTTTT. As protein: CAISDRTGGNEKLFF.

V gene TRBV12-3 or TRBV12-4 combines with J gene TRBJ2-3, with 7 positions matching TRBD2. This CDR3 has 15 residues. Germline trimming cut 4 bases from V and 6 bases from J; bases unmatched to any gene: 10. The DNA of the CDR3 is TGTGCCAGCAGTTCTAGCGGTCCGGAGAGGGATACGCAGTATTTT. It is translated as CASSSSGPERDTQYF.

The rearrangement uses TRBV2 and TRBJ2-1; 12 nucleotides match TRBD2. The CDR3 contains 14 residues. Trimming cost V 8 bases and J 10 bases; bases outside gene matches: 9. In germline, CDR1 is SNHLY, CDR2 FYNNEI. The CDR3 nucleotides read TGTGCCAGCCTAGCTAGCGGGGGGGCCTTCGAGCAGTTCTTC. Amino acids: CASLASGGAFEQFF. The entire variable domain, with the rest obtained from reference TRBV2 and TRBJ2-1, is as follows: EPEVTQTPSHQVTQMGQEVILRCVPISNHLYFYWYRQILGQKVEFLVSFYNNEISEKSEIFDDQFSVERPDGSNFTLKIRSTKLEDSAMYFCASLASGGAFEQFFGPGTRLTVL.

This clonotype was observed many times. The V call is TRBV20-1, the J call TRBJ1-1; possible D gene TRBD1, 5 bases. This CDR3 has 13 residues. V dropped 0 bases and J dropped 4 bases, with 9 bases sitting between them. Germline loops: CDR1 DFQATT, CDR2 SNEGSKA (reference sequence). The chain's CDR3 is CSARDGAGTEAFF. As DNA, the CDR3 is TGCAGTGCTAGAGATGGGGCTGGCACTGAAGCTTTCTTT.

The chain recombines TRBV20-1 with TRBJ2-2; 8 bases align to TRBD1. V dropped 4 bases and J dropped 7; count of bases not matched to a gene: 2. The CDR3 runs 12 residues. In germline, CDR1 is DFQATT, CDR2 SNEGSKA (reference sequence). CDR3 coding DNA: TGCAGTGCTACAGGGGGCGTCGGGGAGCTGTTTTTT. Its translation: CSATGGVGELFF.

The chain joins TRBV6-1 to TRBJ2-5; perhaps TRBD1 as D (7 bases). With 4 bases removed from V and 5 bases from J, the gap between germline ends came to 17 bases. The germline V gene has CDR1 MNHNS and CDR2 SASEGT. This CDR3 region has 15 residues. This CDR3 reads CASSGNRGGWETQYF. CDR3 coding DNA: TGTGCCAGCAGTGGCAACAGGGGAGGTTGGGAGACCCAGTACTTC.

The V gene is TRBV10-3, the J gene TRBJ2-1, with D tentatively TRBD1 or TRBD2 (5 bases each). CDR3 size: 12 residues. Between the trimmed V and J ends, which lost 2 bases and 8 bases, there was a span of 7 bases. Germline lookup yields CDR1 ENHRY and CDR2 SYGVKD. The CDR3 nucleotides are TGTGCCATCAGTGAGCGAGGGGATGAGCAGTTCTTC. Protein sequence: CAISERGDEQFF.

This clonotype has more than one count but fewer than ten. The chain recombines TRBV5-4 with TRBJ2-5; perhaps TRBD2 as D (5 bases). Trimming pared 5 bases from V and 2 bases from J, leaving 16 bases between. CDR1 SGHNT and CDR2 YYREEE come from the germline V gene (reference sequence). This CDR3 region has 15 residues. The CDR3 reads CASSSGLWDQETQYF. In DNA form, the CDR3 reads TGTGCCAGCAGTTCCGGACTGTGGGATCAAGAGACCCAGTACTTC.

V usage is TRBV6-6 and J usage is TRBJ1-1; no firm D call. V lost 2 bases to trimming and J lost 8 bases, with 12 bases between them. Per germline, CDR1 MNHNY and CDR2 SVGAGI (reference sequence). The CDR3 is made up of 13 amino acids. CDR3: CASSYEGLSEAFF. The CDR3 coding sequence is TGTGCCAGCAGTTACGAAGGTCTCTCCGAAGCTTTCTTT.

This clonotype was recorded many times. This chain joins TRBV12-3 or TRBV12-4 and TRBJ2-3, with no clear D. The CDR3 runs 15 residues. V was shortened by 2 bases and J by 0 bases, with 9 bases between the two germline ends. CDR3: CASSLRPPSTDTQYF. CDR3 in DNA: TGTGCCAGCAGTTTAAGACCACCTAGCACAGATACGCAGTATTTT.

This clonotype appeared many times. V is TRBV12-3 or TRBV12-4 and J is TRBJ2-7; D is unclear. The CDR3 consists of 11 residues. Trimming shortened V by 1 base and J by 4 bases, and 2 bases separated the two germline ends. The CDR3 DNA sequence: TGTGCCAGCAGTTTAGGTTACGAGCAGTACTTC. It codes for CASSLGYEQYF.

This clonotype was picked up many times. CDR3 bases: TGCAGTGCTAGAGACCGGACAGGGGGAGAGACCCAGTACTTC. Translated: CSARDRTGGETQYF. The V gene is TRBV20-1, the J gene TRBJ2-5; TRBD1 matches at 10 bases. CDR1 and CDR2 from the germline V gene are DFQATT and SNEGSKA (reference sequence). The length of the CDR3 is 14 residues. J gave up 4 bases and V 0 bases, and 2 bases lay outside the gene matches.

This clonotype appeared a few times. In nucleotides, the CDR3 is TGCAGTGCGATGGGGGGTGGGGGTGAGCAGTTCTTC. Protein product: CSAMGGGGEQFF. The chain has TRBV20-1 and TRBJ2-1; D may be TRBD2 (6 bases). Germline CDR1 is DFQATT and CDR2 is SNEGSKA (reference sequence). V dropped 6 bases and J dropped 9 bases, with 15 bases sitting between them. CDR3 length equals 12 residues.

This clonotype was seen repeatedly, ten times or more. J is TRBJ1-6 and V is TRBV10-3; TRBD1 is a possible D gene (5 bases). Trimming pared 10 bases from V and 10 bases from J, leaving 20 bases between. The CDR3 extends over 14 amino acids. The germline gives CDR1 ENHRY, CDR2 SYGVKD. The CDR3: CATQTRDGQSPLHF. The CDR3 region has the DNA TGTGCCACACAGACCCGGGACGGACAATCACCCCTCCACTTT.

CDR3 region: CSATGLTEKADTQYF. The CDR3 DNA sequence: TGCAGTGCTACGGGACTAACCGAGAAGGCAGATACGCAGTATTTT. The gene calls are TRBV20-1 and TRBJ2-3; 7 bases are shared with TRBD2. The CDR3 totals 15 residues. Unmatched junction bases numbered 11, after V lost 4 bases and J lost 4 bases. Per the germline V gene, CDR1 is DFQATT and CDR2 is SNEGSKA (reference sequence).

This clonotype was picked up a small number of times. The rearrangement joins TRBV12-3 or TRBV12-4 to TRBJ1-1; the match to TRBD1 covers 10 bases. This CDR3 has 12 residues. The J segment lost 13 bases and the V segment lost 3 bases, leaving 5 bases of the junction unmatched. The CDR3 loop is CASSLGTGVSFF. CDR3 sequence (DNA): TGTGCCAGCAGTTTGGGGACAGGGGTGAGTTTCTTT.

The rearrangement links TRBV6-5 to TRBJ1-2; 9 nucleotides match TRBD1. Germline V gives CDR1 MNHEY, CDR2 SVGAGI. V lost 2 bases and J lost 2; bases outside the gene matches: 3. This CDR3 region has 15 residues. Here the CDR3 DNA reads TGTGCCAGCAGTTACCGCGGACAGGGGAACTATGGCTACACCTTC. Residues: CASSYRGQGNYGYTF.